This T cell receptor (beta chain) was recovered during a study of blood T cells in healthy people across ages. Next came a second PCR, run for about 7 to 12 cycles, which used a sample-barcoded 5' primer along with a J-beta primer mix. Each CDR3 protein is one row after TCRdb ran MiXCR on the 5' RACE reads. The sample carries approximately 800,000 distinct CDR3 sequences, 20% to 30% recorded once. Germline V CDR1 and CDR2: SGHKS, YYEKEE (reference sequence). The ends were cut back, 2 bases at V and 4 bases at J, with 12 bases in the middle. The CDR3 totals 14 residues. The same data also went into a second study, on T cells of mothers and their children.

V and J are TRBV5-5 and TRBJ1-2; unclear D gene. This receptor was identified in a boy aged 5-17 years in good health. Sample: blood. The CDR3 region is CASSLTGEIYGYTF. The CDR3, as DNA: TGTGCCAGCAGCTTAACCGGGGAAATCTATGGCTACACCTTC.